The 29 T cell receptor beta chains given below trace back to one sample, sequenced in a study of T cell responses to AZD1222 COVID-19 vaccine. The data were produced by immunoSEQ multiplex PCR, yet TCRdb's version contains in-frame clones alone and is incomplete. The sample lists about 180,000 clones; under 95% were seen once. The input for sequencing was peripheral blood, taken 28 days after the second AZD1222 dose. These TCRs come from an adult who received the AZD1222 COVID-19 vaccine.

This chain uses TRBV6-1 with TRBJ1-6; 9 bases map to TRBD1. CDR3 length: 20 amino acids. V trimming: 3 bases; J trimming: 3 bases; junction bases outside the gene matches: 15. Germline loops: CDR1 MNHNS, CDR2 SASEGT. This CDR3 reads CASSERSRTGVLFYNSPLHF. The CDR3 coding sequence is TGTGCCAGCAGTGAGCGGTCCCGGACAGGGGTCTTATTCTATAATTCACCCCTCCACTTT.

This chain uses TRBV2 with TRBJ2-6; D might be TRBD1 (5 bases). Looked up from germline, CDR1 is SNHLY and CDR2 is FYNNEI. Between the trimmed V and J ends, which lost 6 bases and 2 bases, there was a span of 17 bases. The CDR3 totals 17 residues. As DNA, the CDR3 is TGTGCCAGCAGACACTTATGGGGCAGGGCTGGGGCCAACGTCCTGACTTTC. Its protein product is CASRHLWGRAGANVLTF.

This chain joins TRBV5-5 and TRBJ1-1; no reliable D call. There are 13 residues in the CDR3. V was trimmed by 0 bases and J by 0 bases, leaving 3 bases between them. Germline CDR1 SGHKS, CDR2 YYEKEE (reference sequence). The CDR3 DNA reads as TGTGCCAGCAGCTTGGGAATGAACACTGAAGCTTTCTTT. Protein product: CASSLGMNTEAFF.

This chain joins TRBV2 and TRBJ1-3; D possibly corresponds to TRBD1 (5 bases). Per the germline V gene, CDR1 is SNHLY and CDR2 is FYNNEI. The CDR3 sequence is 14 residues long. Trimming stripped 6 bases from V and 2 bases from J, with 11 bases between. The DNA of the CDR3 is TGTGCCAGCAGGGGGGACGGGGCTGGAAACACCATATATTTT. Amino acid sequence: CASRGDGAGNTIYF.

V usage is TRBV7-3 and J usage is TRBJ2-1, with D uncertain. The CDR3 extends over 17 amino acids. Looked up from germline, CDR1 is SGHTA and CDR2 is FQGTGA. V lost 0 bases and J lost 0, with 12 bases in between. The CDR3 region is CASSLTSAPSSYNEQFF. DNA of the CDR3: TGTGCCAGCAGCTTAACCTCGGCGCCCTCCTCCTACAATGAGCAGTTCTTC.

The genes are TRBV19 and TRBJ2-7; D could derive from TRBD1 or TRBD2 (5 bases each). CDR3 length: 13 amino acids. The germline V gene encodes CDR1 LNHDA and CDR2 SQIVND (reference sequence). V was clipped by 9 bases and J by 1 base, with 13 bases between them. The CDR3 sequence: CASGDLASYEQYF. The CDR3 coding sequence is TGTGCCAGCGGGGACCTTGCGTCCTACGAGCAGTACTTC.

V usage is TRBV9 and J usage is TRBJ1-1; weak D call: TRBD1 (6 bases). The germline V gene has CDR1 SGDLS and CDR2 YYNGEE. Trimming pared 4 bases from V and 1 base from J, leaving 11 bases between. This CDR3 is built from 14 residues. The CDR3 DNA sequence: TGTGCCAGCAGCACCCGGGACAAGAACACTGAAGCTTTCTTT. Its protein product is CASSTRDKNTEAFF.

Note on this clone: At one end the junction does not follow the germline gene, possibly because of a read error. The J gene is TRBJ2-1, the V gene TRBV11-2, with 11 positions matching TRBD2. The CDR3 is 15 amino acids. From germline, CDR1 is SGHAT and CDR2 FQNNGV. The DNA of the CDR3 is TGTGCCAGCAGCTCTCCTAGCGGGAGGTACAGTGAGCAGTTCTTC. This codes for CASSSPSGRYSEQFF.

This chain joins TRBV6-5 and TRBJ1-1; maybe TRBD1 (5 bases). The CDR3 extends over 14 amino acids. The ends were cut back, 6 bases at V and 2 bases at J, with 13 bases in the middle. Per the germline V gene, CDR1 is MNHEY and CDR2 is SVGAGI. Here the CDR3 reads CASSLGPANTEAFF. For the CDR3, the DNA is TGTGCCAGCAGCTTGGGACCCGCTAACACTGAAGCTTTCTTT.

This chain joins TRBV28 and TRBJ2-6; no clear D gene. The CDR3 length is 13 residues. Between the trimmed V and J ends, which lost 7 bases and 0 bases, there was a span of 4 bases. Per the germline V gene, CDR1 is MDHEN and CDR2 is SYDVKM. In nucleotides, the CDR3 is TGTGCCAGCAAAAACTCTGGGGCCAACGTCCTGACTTTC. Protein sequence: CASKNSGANVLTF.

J is TRBJ1-1 and V is TRBV19, with 7 bases matching TRBD1. The J segment lost 10 bases and the V segment lost 4 bases, leaving 18 bases of the junction unmatched. CDR1 and CDR2 from the germline V gene are LNHDA and SQIVND (reference sequence). CDR3 length: 16 residues. CDR3 sequence (DNA): TGTGCCAGTAGTACATCTTCCGGACAGGTCCTCGGCGGAGCTTTCTTT. This encodes CASSTSSGQVLGGAFF.

In DNA form, the CDR3 reads TGTGCCACCAGCAACCCCCTGGACACCGGGGAGCTGTTTTTT. It codes for CATSNPLDTGELFF. This chain connects TRBV15 to TRBJ2-2; D unresolved. Germline lookup yields CDR1 LNHNV and CDR2 YYDKDF (reference sequence). The CDR3 loop spans 14 amino acids. V lost 4 bases and J lost 3, with 9 bases in between. The full variable domain, completed using reference TRBV15 and TRBJ2-2, is DAMVIQNPRYQVTQFGKPVTLSCSQTLNHNVMYWYQQKSSQAPKLLFHYYDKDFNNEADTPDNFQSRRPNTSFCFLDIRSPGLGDTAMYLCATSNPLDTGELFFGEGSRLTVL.

The V gene is TRBV15, the J gene TRBJ2-1; D is uncertain. Germline CDR1 reads LNHNV; CDR2 reads YYDKDF (reference sequence). The CDR3 has 13 residues. V lost 1 base to trimming and J lost 5 bases, with 6 bases between them. In nucleotides, the CDR3 is TGTGCCACCAGCAGAGTTCCTGACAATGAGCAGTTCTTC. Its translation: CATSRVPDNEQFF.

This clone was seen once. The chain employs TRBV7-3 and TRBJ1-1, with D unclear. Trimming shortened V by 0 bases and J by 7 bases, and 9 bases separated the two germline ends. Germline CDR1 and CDR2: SGHTA and FQGTGA. This CDR3 comprises 13 residues. The CDR3: CASSLTRTLEAFF. DNA of the CDR3: TGTGCCAGCAGCTTAACGCGGACTCTTGAAGCTTTCTTT.

The chain is built from TRBV7-2 and TRBJ1-5; D possibly corresponds to TRBD1 (5 bases). CDR1 SGHTA and CDR2 FQGNSA come from the germline V gene. The CDR3 totals 15 residues. Trimming removed 1 base at V and 4 bases at J, with 11 bases between. The CDR3 sequence: CASSLGGSRNQPQHF. In DNA form, the CDR3 reads TGTGCCAGCAGCTTAGGGGGCAGTCGGAATCAGCCCCAGCATTTT.

This clone was detected only a few times. The chain uses TRBV3-1 (or the pseudogene TRBV3-2) and TRBJ1-3, with 7 bases aligning to TRBD1. V lost 0 bases and J lost 0; bases outside the gene matches: 5. This CDR3 has 17 amino acids. CDR1 LGHDT and CDR2 YNNKEL come from the germline V gene (reference sequence). Here the CDR3 DNA reads TGTGCCAGCAGCCAAGATAGGGGGCCTTACTCTGGAAACACCATATATTTT. It translates to CASSQDRGPYSGNTIYF.

The chain recombines TRBV3-1 (or the pseudogene TRBV3-2) with TRBJ1-5, with 12 bases aligning to TRBD1. CDR3 length: 15 amino acids. Germline V CDR1 and CDR2: LGHDT, YNNKEL (reference sequence). Germline trimming cut 3 bases from V and 7 bases from J; bases unmatched to any gene: 4. The CDR3 region is CASSQGQGAWQPQHF. The DNA of the CDR3 is TGTGCCAGCAGCCAGGGACAGGGGGCATGGCAGCCCCAGCATTTT.

The V and J genes are TRBV4-3 and TRBJ1-2; the D gene is possibly TRBD1 (5 bases). The V gene lost 3 bases and the J gene lost 5 bases, with 10 bases spanning the gap. The CDR3 extends over 13 amino acids. Germline CDR1 and CDR2: LGHNA and YSLEER. CDR3 sequence: CASSQGEPYGYTF. CDR3 DNA sequence: TGCGCCAGCAGCCAGGGGGAGCCTTATGGCTACACCTTC.

The table lists this clone with a count of one. J is TRBJ1-2 and V is TRBV3-1 (or the pseudogene TRBV3-2); tentatively, D is TRBD1 (5 bases). V lost 4 bases to trimming and J lost 13 bases, with 16 bases between them. The CDR3 totals 12 residues. From germline, CDR1 is LGHDT and CDR2 YNNKEL (reference sequence). CDR3 in amino acids: CASSLEAGQVTF. In nucleotides, the CDR3 is TGTGCCAGCAGCCTCGAGGCAGGGCAGGTCACCTTC.

V gene TRBV19 combines with J gene TRBJ1-5, with 12 bases that match TRBD1. The germline V gene has CDR1 LNHDA and CDR2 SQIVND (reference sequence). The CDR3 length is 17 residues. V gave up 8 bases and J gave up 6 bases; unmatched junction bases: 14. The CDR3 region has the DNA TGTGCCAGTGGCCCAAACGGGGGACAGGGGGCTAGTCAGCCCCAGCATTTT. This translates into CASGPNGGQGASQPQHF. Together with reference TRBV19 and TRBJ1-5, the CDR3 gives the full variable domain: DGGITQSPKYLFRKEGQNVTLSCEQNLNHDAMYWYRQDPGQGLRLIYYSQIVNDFQKGDIAEGYSVSREKKESFPLTVTSAQKNPTAFYLCASGPNGGQGASQPQHFGDGTRLSIL.

The J gene is TRBJ1-1, the V gene TRBV19, with D hard to call. The germline V gene encodes CDR1 LNHDA and CDR2 SQIVND (reference sequence). The CDR3 extends over 17 amino acids. The V end lost 4 bases, the J end lost 0 bases, and 18 bases lay between the germline ends. For the CDR3, the DNA is TGTGCCAGTAGTAATGAACGAAACGGACGGATGAACACTGAAGCTTTCTTT. Translating gives CASSNERNGRMNTEAFF.

The chain has TRBV9 and TRBJ1-1; D gene unclear. This CDR3 is 13 amino acids long. Germline loops: CDR1 SGDLS, CDR2 YYNGEE. V shed 0 bases and J shed 6 bases, with 9 bases lying between them. For the CDR3, the DNA is TGTGCCAGCAGCGTAGTTGAGGGCGCTGAAGCTTTCTTT. As protein: CASSVVEGAEAFF.

The rearrangement uses TRBV27 and TRBJ2-5; 7 nucleotides agree with TRBD1. Germline V gene lookup returns CDR1 MNHEY and CDR2 SMNVEV (reference sequence). Trimming at V came to 5 bases and at J to 10 bases, leaving 7 bases not matched to a gene. The CDR3 consists of 12 residues. The CDR3 here is CASSPPGGNQYF. The CDR3 region has the DNA TGTGCCAGCAGTCCCCCAGGGGGAAACCAGTACTTC.

The V and J genes are TRBV28 and TRBJ2-2; 7 bases map to TRBD2. Germline trimming cut 7 bases from V and 5 bases from J; bases unmatched to any gene: 7. The CDR3 extends over 14 amino acids. Per the germline V gene, CDR1 is MDHEN and CDR2 is SYDVKM. The CDR3 loop is CASTLGRETGELFF. For the CDR3, the DNA is TGTGCCAGCACCCTAGGGAGGGAGACCGGGGAGCTGTTTTTT.

This clone occurred a few times. A junction boundary mismatches the germline segment, possibly from a read error. The J gene is TRBJ1-1, the V gene TRBV20-1; D is uncertain. The CDR3 is 11 amino acids. Looked up from germline, CDR1 is DFQATT and CDR2 is SNEGSKA (reference sequence). The CDR3: CSARESRGAFF. CDR3 bases: TGCAGTGCAAGAGAGAGCCGGGGAGCTTTCTTT.

V and J are TRBV27 and TRBJ2-7; 7 nucleotides match TRBD1. CDR3 length equals 13 residues. J lost 7 bases, V lost 3 bases, and 6 bases had no gene match. Germline assignment: CDR1 MNHEY and CDR2 SMNVEV (reference sequence). CDR3 residues: CASSFTTGEEQYF. The CDR3 DNA reads TGTGCCAGCAGTTTTACTACAGGGGAAGAGCAGTACTTC.

This chain links TRBV12-5 with TRBJ1-5; D not resolved. Trimming removed 8 bases from V and 2 bases from J, with 7 bases in between. The CDR3 extends over 12 amino acids. The germline V gene has CDR1 LGHNT and CDR2 FRNRAP. The CDR3 sequence is CASRAGNQPQHF. CDR3 in DNA: TGTGCTAGTCGGGCTGGCAATCAGCCCCAGCATTTT.

V gene TRBV7-9 combines with J gene TRBJ2-1, with TRBD2 matching over 8 bases. Germline lookup yields CDR1 SEHNR and CDR2 FQNEAQ (reference sequence). Trimming at V came to 2 bases and at J to 9 bases, leaving 9 bases not matched to a gene. CDR3 length: 15 residues. The CDR3 sequence is CASSLLGSGDPEQFF. Written as DNA, the CDR3 is TGTGCCAGCAGCTTATTGGGTAGCGGGGACCCTGAGCAGTTCTTC.

The chain combines TRBV18 with TRBJ2-4; 15 bases agree with TRBD2. The CDR3 consists of 16 residues. Germline V gene sequence: CDR1 KGHSH, CDR2 LQKENI. Germline trimming cut 2 bases from V and 9 bases from J; bases unmatched to any gene: 5. DNA for the CDR3: TGTGCCAGCTCACCAACGGGACTAGCGGGGGGCGTCATTCAGTACTTC. Its protein product is CASSPTGLAGGVIQYF.